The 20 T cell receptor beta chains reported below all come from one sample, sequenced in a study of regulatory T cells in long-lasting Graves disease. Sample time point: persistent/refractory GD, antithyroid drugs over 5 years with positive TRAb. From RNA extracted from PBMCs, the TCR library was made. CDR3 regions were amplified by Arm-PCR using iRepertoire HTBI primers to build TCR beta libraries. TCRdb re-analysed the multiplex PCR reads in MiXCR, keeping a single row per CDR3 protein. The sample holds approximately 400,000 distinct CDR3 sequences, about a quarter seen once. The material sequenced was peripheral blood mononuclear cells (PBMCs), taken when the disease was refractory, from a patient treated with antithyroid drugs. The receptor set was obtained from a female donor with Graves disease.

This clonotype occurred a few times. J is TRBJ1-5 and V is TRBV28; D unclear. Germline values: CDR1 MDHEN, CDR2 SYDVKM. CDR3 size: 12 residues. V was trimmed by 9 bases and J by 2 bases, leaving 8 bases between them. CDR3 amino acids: CASRRGNQPQHF. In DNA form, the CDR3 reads TGTGCCAGTCGACGGGGCAATCAGCCCCAGCATTTT.

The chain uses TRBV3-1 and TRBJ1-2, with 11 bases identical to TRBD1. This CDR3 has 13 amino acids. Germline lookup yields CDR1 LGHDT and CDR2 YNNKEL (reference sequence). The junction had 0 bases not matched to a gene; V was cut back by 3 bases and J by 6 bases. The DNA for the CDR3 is TGTGCCAGCAGCCAGGGACAGGGGGATGGCTACACCTTC. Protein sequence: CASSQGQGDGYTF.

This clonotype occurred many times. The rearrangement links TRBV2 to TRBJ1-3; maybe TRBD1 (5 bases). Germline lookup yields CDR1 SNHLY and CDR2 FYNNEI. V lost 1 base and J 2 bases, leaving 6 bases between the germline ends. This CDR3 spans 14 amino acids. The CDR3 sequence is CASSEETAGNTIYF. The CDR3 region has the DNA TGTGCCAGCAGTGAAGAGACAGCTGGAAACACCATATATTTT.

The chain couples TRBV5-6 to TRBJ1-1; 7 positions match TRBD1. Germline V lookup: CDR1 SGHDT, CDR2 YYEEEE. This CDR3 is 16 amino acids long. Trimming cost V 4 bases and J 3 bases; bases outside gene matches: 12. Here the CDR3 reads CASSIGQETWHTEAFF. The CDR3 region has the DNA TGTGCCAGCAGCATAGGACAGGAAACATGGCACACTGAAGCTTTCTTT.

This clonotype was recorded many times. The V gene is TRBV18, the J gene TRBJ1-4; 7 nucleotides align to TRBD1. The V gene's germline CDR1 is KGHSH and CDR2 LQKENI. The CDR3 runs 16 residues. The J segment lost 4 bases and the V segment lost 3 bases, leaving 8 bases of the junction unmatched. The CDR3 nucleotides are TGTGCCAGCTCACCCGGCGGAGGGGGCGGTAATGAAAAACTGTTTTTT. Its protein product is CASSPGGGGGNEKLFF.

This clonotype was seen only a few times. The CDR3 coding sequence is TGTGCCACCAGCAAACACAGGGGGCATCAGCCCCAGCATTTT. Its translation: CATSKHRGHQPQHF. V and J are TRBV15 and TRBJ1-5, with 9 positions matching TRBD1. The J segment lost 5 bases and the V segment lost 4 bases, leaving 3 bases of the junction unmatched. The germline CDR1 and CDR2 sequences are LNHNV and YYDKDF (reference sequence). The CDR3 totals 14 residues.

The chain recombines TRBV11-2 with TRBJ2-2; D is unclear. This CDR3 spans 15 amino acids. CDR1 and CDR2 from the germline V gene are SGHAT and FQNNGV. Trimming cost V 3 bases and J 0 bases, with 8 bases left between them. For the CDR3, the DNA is TGTGCCAGCAGCTTGGGCAGGACGAACACCGGGGAGCTGTTTTTT. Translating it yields CASSLGRTNTGELFF.

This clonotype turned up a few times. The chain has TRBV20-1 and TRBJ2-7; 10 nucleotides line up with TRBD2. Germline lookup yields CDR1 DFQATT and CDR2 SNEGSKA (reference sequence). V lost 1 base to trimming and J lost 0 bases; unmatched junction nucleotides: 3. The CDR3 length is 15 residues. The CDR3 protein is CSARATSGYSYEQYF. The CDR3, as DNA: TGCAGTGCTAGAGCGACTAGCGGGTACTCCTACGAGCAGTACTTC.

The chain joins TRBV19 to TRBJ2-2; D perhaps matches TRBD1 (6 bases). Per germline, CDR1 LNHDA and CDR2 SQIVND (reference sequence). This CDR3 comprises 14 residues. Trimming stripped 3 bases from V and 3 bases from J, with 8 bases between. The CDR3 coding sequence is TGTGCCAGTAGTATTTACAGGGACACCGGGGAGCTGTTTTTT. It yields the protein CASSIYRDTGELFF.

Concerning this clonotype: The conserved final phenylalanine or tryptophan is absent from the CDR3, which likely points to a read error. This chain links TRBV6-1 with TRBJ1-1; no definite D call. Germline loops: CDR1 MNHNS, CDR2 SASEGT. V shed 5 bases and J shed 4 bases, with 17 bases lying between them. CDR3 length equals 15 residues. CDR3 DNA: TGTGCCAGCAGTCCCAATACTCCGACGGGCACTGAAGCTTTCCTT. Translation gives CASSPNTPTGTEAFL.

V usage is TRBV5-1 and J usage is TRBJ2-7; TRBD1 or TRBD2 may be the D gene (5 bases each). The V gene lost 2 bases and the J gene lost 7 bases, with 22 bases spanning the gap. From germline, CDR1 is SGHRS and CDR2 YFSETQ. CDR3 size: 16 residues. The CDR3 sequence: CASSFGVGGRTGEQYF. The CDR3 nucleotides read TGCGCCAGCAGCTTCGGGGTTGGGGGACGGACGGGAGAGCAGTACTTC.

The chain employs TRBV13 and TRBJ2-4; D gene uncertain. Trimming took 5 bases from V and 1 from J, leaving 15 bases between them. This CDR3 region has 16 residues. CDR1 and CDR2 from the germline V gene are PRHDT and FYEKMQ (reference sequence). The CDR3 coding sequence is TGTGCCAGCAGCGCTGCAACAGAAGGGGCCAAAAACATTCAGTACTTC. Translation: CASSAATEGAKNIQYF.

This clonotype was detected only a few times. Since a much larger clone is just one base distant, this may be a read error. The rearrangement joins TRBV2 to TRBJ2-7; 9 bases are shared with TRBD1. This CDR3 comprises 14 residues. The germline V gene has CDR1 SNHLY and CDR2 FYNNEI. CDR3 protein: CAGSEETGGYEQYF. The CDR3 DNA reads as TGTGCCGGCAGTGAAGAGACAGGGGGCTACGAGCAGTACTTC.

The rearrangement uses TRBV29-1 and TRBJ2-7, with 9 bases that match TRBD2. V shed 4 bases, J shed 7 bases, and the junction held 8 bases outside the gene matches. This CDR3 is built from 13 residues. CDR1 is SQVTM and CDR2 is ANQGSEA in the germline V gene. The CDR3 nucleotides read TGCAGCGTTGGGCTAGCGGGGTCTCAGGAGCAGTACTTC. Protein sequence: CSVGLAGSQEQYF.

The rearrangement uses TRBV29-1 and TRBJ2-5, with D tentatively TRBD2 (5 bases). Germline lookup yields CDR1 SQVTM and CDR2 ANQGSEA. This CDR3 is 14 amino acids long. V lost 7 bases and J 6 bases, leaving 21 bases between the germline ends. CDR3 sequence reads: CSAVRGADTKTQYF. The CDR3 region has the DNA TGCAGCGCCGTACGGGGTGCCGATACGAAGACCCAGTACTTC.

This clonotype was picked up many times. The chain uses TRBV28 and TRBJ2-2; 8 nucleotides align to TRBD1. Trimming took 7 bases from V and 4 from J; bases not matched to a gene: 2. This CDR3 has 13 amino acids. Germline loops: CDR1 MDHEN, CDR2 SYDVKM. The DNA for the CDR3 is TGTGCCAGCATACAGGGGGGCACCGGGGAGCTGTTTTTT. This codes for CASIQGGTGELFF.

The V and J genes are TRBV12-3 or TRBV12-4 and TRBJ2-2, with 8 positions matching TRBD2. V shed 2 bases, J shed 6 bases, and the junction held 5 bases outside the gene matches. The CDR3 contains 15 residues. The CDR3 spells CASSLRLAGAGELFF. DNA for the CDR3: TGTGCCAGCAGTTTAAGGCTAGCGGGCGCCGGGGAGCTGTTTTTT.

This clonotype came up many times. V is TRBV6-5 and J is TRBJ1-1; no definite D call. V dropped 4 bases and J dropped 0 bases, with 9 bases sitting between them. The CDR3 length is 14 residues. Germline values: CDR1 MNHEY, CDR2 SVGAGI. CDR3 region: CASSSAVMNTEAFF. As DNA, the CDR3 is TGTGCCAGCAGTTCAGCCGTCATGAACACTGAAGCTTTCTTT.

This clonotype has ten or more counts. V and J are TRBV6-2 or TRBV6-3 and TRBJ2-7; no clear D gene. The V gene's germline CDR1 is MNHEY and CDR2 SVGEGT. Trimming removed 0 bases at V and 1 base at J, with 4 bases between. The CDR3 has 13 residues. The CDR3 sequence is CASSYSQSYEQYF. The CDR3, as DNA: TGTGCCAGCAGTTACTCGCAGTCCTACGAGCAGTACTTC.

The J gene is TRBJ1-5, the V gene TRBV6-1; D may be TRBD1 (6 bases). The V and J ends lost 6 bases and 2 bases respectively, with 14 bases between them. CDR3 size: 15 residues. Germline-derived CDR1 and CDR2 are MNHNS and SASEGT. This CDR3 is CASRTTGKGNQPQHF. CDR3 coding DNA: TGTGCCAGCAGAACCACAGGGAAGGGCAATCAGCCCCAGCATTTT.